This T cell receptor (beta chain) was captured by sequencing in a study of OX40 agonist ivuxolimab in advanced cancers. For the study at large: All patients had ivuxolimab intravenously every 2 weeks at 0.01 to 10 mg/kg. Two patients with cutaneous melanoma and one with hepatocellular carcinoma, three in total, showed partial responses.

Sampling of blood occurred at baseline, cycle 4 day 1, and cycle 7 day 1. As to this clone: Its antigen is not known.

Trimming shortened V by 2 bases and J by 6 bases, and 15 bases separated the two germline ends. The CDR3 is 15 amino acids. Germline-derived CDR1 and CDR2 are ENHRY and SYGVKD. Study observations and caveats: Patients with a partial response at 0.1-3.0 mg/kg had among the lowest clonal expansion.

Profiling relied on immunoSEQ multiplex PCR, and the TCRdb table lists in-frame clones only, not all of them. The sample lists about 65,000 clones, over 75% seen once, with 0.38% in the top ten. The clonotype comes from an adult with an advanced solid tumor such as melanoma, head and neck, liver or kidney cancer. The genes are TRBV10-3 and TRBJ2-3; D is tentatively TRBD1 or TRBD2 (5 bases each). Sequencing used CD4+ or CD8+ T cells sorted from blood, obtained in a trial of the OX40 agonist ivuxolimab. The DNA for the CDR3 is TGTGCCATCAGTGAGGGGGCAGAGGGTCTCGATACGCAGTATTTT. Protein: CAISEGAEGLDTQYF.